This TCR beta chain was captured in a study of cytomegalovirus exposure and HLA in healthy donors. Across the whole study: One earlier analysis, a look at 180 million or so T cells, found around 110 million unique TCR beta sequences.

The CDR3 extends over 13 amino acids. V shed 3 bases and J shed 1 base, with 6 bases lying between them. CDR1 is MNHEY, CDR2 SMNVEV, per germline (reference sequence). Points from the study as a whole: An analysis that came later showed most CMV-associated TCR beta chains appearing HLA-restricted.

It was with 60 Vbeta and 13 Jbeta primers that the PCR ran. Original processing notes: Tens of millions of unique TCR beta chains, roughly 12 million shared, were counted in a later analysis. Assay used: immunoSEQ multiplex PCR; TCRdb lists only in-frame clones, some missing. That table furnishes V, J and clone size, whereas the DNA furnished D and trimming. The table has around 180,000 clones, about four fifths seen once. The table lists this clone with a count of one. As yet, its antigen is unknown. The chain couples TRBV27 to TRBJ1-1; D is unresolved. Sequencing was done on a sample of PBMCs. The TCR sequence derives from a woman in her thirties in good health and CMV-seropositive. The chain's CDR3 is CASSFRRNTEAFF. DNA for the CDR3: TGTGCCAGCAGTTTTCGGAGGAACACTGAAGCTTTCTTT.